Each of the 11 T cell receptor beta chains below was sequenced from the same sample in a study of cytomegalovirus exposure and HLA in healthy donors. Researchers ran the PCR with 60 Vbeta and 13 Jbeta primers. Generated by immunoSEQ multiplex PCR, the TCRdb table keeps only in-frame clones and is missing some. The data hold roughly 250,000 clones, with roughly 80% observed a single time. Material for sequencing was PBMCs. The receptors derive from a girl aged 2-15 years in good health and CMV-seronegative.

This chain uses TRBV7-9 with TRBJ1-1; no firm D call. This CDR3 is 11 amino acids long. The ends were cut back, 5 bases at V and 8 bases at J, with 9 bases in the middle. CDR1 SEHNR and CDR2 FQNEAQ come from the germline V gene (reference sequence). The CDR3 bases are TGTGCCAGCAGCCTCGGGGAGGAAGCTTTCTTT. It codes for CASSLGEEAFF. The entire variable domain, with the rest obtained from reference TRBV7-9 and TRBJ1-1, is as follows: DTGVSQNPRHKITKRGQNVTFRCDPISEHNRLYWYRQTLGQGPEFLTYFQNEAQLEKSRLLSDRFSAERPKGSFSTLEIQRTEQGDSAMYLCASSLGEEAFFGQGTRLTVV.

This clone was counted once. One end of the junction fails to match germline, which may point to a read error. V usage is TRBV5-6 and J usage is TRBJ2-3, with 10 bases that match TRBD1. The CDR3 is made up of 12 amino acids. Germline values: CDR1 SGHDT, CDR2 YYEEEE. The CDR3 loop is CASSSGTGELHF. The CDR3 coding sequence is TGTGCCAGCAGCTCTGGGACAGGGGAATTGCATTTT.

The chain is built from TRBV9 and TRBJ1-1, with D possibly matching TRBD1 (5 bases). Deletions cut 3 bases from V and 6 bases from J, with 12 bases between. This CDR3 contains 13 residues. Germline CDR1 is SGDLS and CDR2 is YYNGEE. The CDR3 sequence: CASSAGPGAEAFF. The CDR3 coding sequence is TGTGCCAGCAGCGCAGGCCCGGGGGCTGAAGCTTTCTTT.

This sequence joins TRBV10-3 and TRBJ2-7; 10 nucleotides match TRBD2. Germline CDR1 and CDR2: ENHRY and SYGVKD. The V gene end was trimmed by 2 bases and the J gene end by 2 bases; junction bases not matched to a gene: 6. The CDR3 sequence is 16 residues long. The CDR3 coding sequence is TGTGCCATCAGTGAGGGACGGACTAGCGGAACCTACGAGCAGTACTTC. Translation gives CAISEGRTSGTYEQYF.

The CDR3 loop reads CASSFRLNTEAFF. CDR3 nucleotides: TGTGCCAGCAGCTTCCGTCTGAACACTGAAGCTTTCTTT. This chain joins TRBV7-7 and TRBJ1-1; D is unresolved. CDR1 is SSHAT, CDR2 FNYEAQ, per germline (reference sequence). This CDR3 has 13 residues. V lost 3 bases and J 0 bases, leaving 5 bases between the germline ends.

V usage is TRBV28 and J usage is TRBJ1-5; 11 nucleotides line up with TRBD1. This CDR3 is 19 amino acids long. After removal of 7 bases from V and 6 bases from J, the junction contained 20 bases not matched to a gene. The germline V gene has CDR1 MDHEN and CDR2 SYDVKM. The CDR3 DNA follows: TGTGCCAGCAAGGGTGAAACCGGGACAGGGGGTCCGCTTGGTCAGCCCCAGCATTTT. Amino acid sequence: CASKGETGTGGPLGQPQHF.

Notes on this clone: Other nucleotide sequences from this sample produce the same CDR3. The rearrangement links TRBV5-1 to TRBJ2-6, with 7 bases matching TRBD1. Germline CDR1 reads SGHRS; CDR2 reads YFSETQ. Trimming took 1 base from V and 2 from J; bases not matched to a gene: 12. This CDR3 is 19 amino acids long. This chain's CDR3 is CASSLTSRGLNTGANVLTF. The CDR3 coding sequence is TGCGCCAGCAGCTTGACCTCAAGGGGGCTAAACACTGGGGCCAACGTCCTGACTTTC.

The V gene is TRBV7-6, the J gene TRBJ2-1, with 7 bases lining up with TRBD2. Germline-derived CDR1 and CDR2 are SGHVS and FNYEAQ. The CDR3 length is 14 residues. The V segment lost 1 base and the J segment 7 bases; nucleotides outside the gene matches: 4. CDR3 coding DNA: TGTGCCAGCAGCTTAGGGACTAGGGCGAATGAGCAGTTCTTC. Translated: CASSLGTRANEQFF.

This chain links TRBV5-1 with TRBJ2-7; D is possibly TRBD2 (5 bases). Germline CDR1 and CDR2: SGHRS and YFSETQ. The V end was cut by 0 bases, the J end by 0 bases, with 13 bases between. The CDR3 is 16 residues long. CDR3 amino acids: CASSLGERRNSYEQYF. The CDR3 bases are TGCGCCAGCAGCTTGGGCGAGCGGAGGAACTCCTACGAGCAGTACTTC.

The chain employs TRBV13 and TRBJ2-6; D is unclear. The CDR3 is 15 residues long. The V end was cut by 2 bases, the J end by 0 bases, with 5 bases between. Germline V lookup: CDR1 PRHDT, CDR2 FYEKMQ (reference sequence). The CDR3 DNA follows: TGTGCCAGCAGCTTACGCGACTCTGGGGCCAACGTCCTGACTTTC. Amino acid sequence: CASSLRDSGANVLTF.

This clone was seen once. The rearrangement joins TRBV27 to TRBJ2-1; possibly TRBD1 for D (5 bases). V shed 6 bases and J shed 7 bases, with 13 bases lying between them. CDR1 and CDR2 (germline): MNHEY, SMNVEV (reference sequence). This CDR3 region has 13 residues. The CDR3 nucleotides are TGTGCCAGCAGCAATCAGGGTTGGAATGAGCAGTTCTTC. This gives the protein CASSNQGWNEQFF.